This record covers a single TCR beta chain. The antigen is undetermined. These data come from a study of cytomegalovirus exposure and HLA in healthy donors. General study findings and limits: No immune exposure information besides CMV serostatus was available. In vitro testing confirmed a few CMV-associated chains as specific for CMV antigens.

This CDR3 is built from 15 residues. The V and J ends lost 1 base and 4 bases respectively, with 13 bases between them. Germline loops: CDR1 LNHDA, CDR2 SQIVND (reference sequence). Use of 60 Vbeta and 13 Jbeta primers characterized the PCR. Assay: immunoSEQ multiplex PCR; the TCRdb copy retains only in-frame clones and omits some. Seen here are fewer than 150,000 clones, about 80% observed once, and the top ten hold 1%. Sequenced: PBMCs. The sequence derives from a man aged 40-50 years in good health and CMV-seronegative. V usage is TRBV19 and J usage is TRBJ2-5, with D unresolved. In DNA form, the CDR3 reads TGTGCCAGTAGTATAGTAGGAGCCATGGGAGAGACCCAGTACTTC. Protein sequence: CASSIVGAMGETQYF.